These 32 T cell receptor beta chains were sequenced from one sample in a study of cytomegalovirus exposure and HLA in healthy donors. The primer mix had 60 Vbeta and 13 Jbeta primers. Sequencing used immunoSEQ multiplex PCR; TCRdb keeps in-frame clones, though not all of them. Of approximately 70,000 clones in the sample, 75% were seen once. Sequencing used PBMCs. These receptors all come from a man in his 60s in good health and CMV-seropositive.

The chain links TRBV25-1 to TRBJ1-1; D is possibly TRBD1 (6 bases). V was trimmed by 5 bases and J by 5 bases, leaving 9 bases between them. CDR1 and CDR2 from the germline V gene are MGHDK and SYGVNS. This CDR3 region has 12 residues. The CDR3 DNA is TGTGCCAGCAGTTTCGGACAGACTGAAGCTTTCTTT. It encodes CASSFGQTEAFF.

This chain connects TRBV6-5 to TRBJ1-4; 7 bases map to TRBD1. Trimming at V came to 5 bases and at J to 1 base, leaving 1 base not matched to a gene. Germline CDR1 and CDR2: MNHEY and SVGAGI. The CDR3 contains 14 residues. As DNA, the CDR3 is TGTGCCAGCAGTGACAGGGAAACTAATGAAAAACTGTTTTTT. Its protein product is CASSDRETNEKLFF.

To note about this clone: Other DNA sequences in this sample translate to the same CDR3. V gene TRBV5-6 combines with J gene TRBJ2-2; D is uncertain. The CDR3 loop spans 11 amino acids. Between the trimmed V and J ends, which lost 5 bases and 6 bases, there was a span of 5 bases. Germline V lookup: CDR1 SGHDT, CDR2 YYEEEE. The CDR3 protein is CASRASGELFF. CDR3 coding DNA: TGTGCCAGCAGAGCGTCCGGGGAGCTGTTTTTT.

The chain joins TRBV19 to TRBJ1-2; D unresolved. The CDR3 runs to 18 residues. Germline V lookup: CDR1 LNHDA, CDR2 SQIVND (reference sequence). The ends were cut back, 2 bases at V and 5 bases at J, with 24 bases in the middle. CDR3 amino acids: CASSIPLGSEDGTYGYTF. The CDR3 DNA follows: TGTGCCAGTAGTATACCCCTCGGTAGCGAGGACGGTACTTATGGCTACACCTTC.

The chain joins TRBV11-2 to TRBJ2-1; 8 nucleotides line up with TRBD2. Germline V gives CDR1 SGHAT, CDR2 FQNNGV. CDR3 size: 15 residues. With 3 bases clipped from V and 4 bases from J, the junction kept 5 bases outside the gene matches. This chain's CDR3 is CASSFTSGSYNEQFF. The CDR3 nucleotides read TGTGCCAGCAGCTTTACTAGCGGTTCTTACAATGAGCAGTTCTTC. Full variable domain (missing parts from reference TRBV11-2 and TRBJ2-1): EAGVAQSPRYKIIEKRQSVAFWCNPISGHATLYWYQQILGQGPKLLIQFQNNGVVDDSQLPKDRFSAERLKGVDSTLKIQPAKLEDSAVYLCASSFTSGSYNEQFFGPGTRLTVL.

This rearrangement joins TRBV23-1 to TRBJ1-4; TRBD1 aligns across 7 bases. TRBV23-1 falls under the ORF class, with uncertain function. V trimming: 6 bases; J trimming: 8 bases; junction bases outside the gene matches: 15. The CDR3 is made up of 16 amino acids. CDR3 amino acids: CASSRGTARGKEKLFF. CDR3 nucleotides: TGCGCCAGCAGCCGGGGGACAGCCCGAGGGAAGGAAAAACTGTTTTTT.

In its sample, this clone was seen once. This chain links TRBV5-1 with TRBJ2-1, with TRBD2 matching over 7 bases. CDR3 length: 18 amino acids. V trimming: 2 bases; J trimming: 1 base; junction bases outside the gene matches: 12. Germline V gene sequence: CDR1 SGHRS, CDR2 YFSETQ. The CDR3 sequence is CASSLIRRERGSYNEQFF. Written as DNA, the CDR3 is TGCGCCAGCAGCTTAATCAGGCGGGAGAGGGGATCCTACAATGAGCAGTTCTTC.

The V gene is TRBV19, the J gene TRBJ2-2; 7 bases line up with TRBD2. Germline CDR1 LNHDA, CDR2 SQIVND (reference sequence). V was pared by 4 bases and J by 1 base, with 3 bases of the junction left unmatched. This CDR3 is 15 amino acids long. In DNA, the CDR3 is TGTGCCAGTAGTAAGCGGGACCGGAACACCGGGGAGCTGTTTTTT. Encoded protein: CASSKRDRNTGELFF.

V is TRBV7-9 and J is TRBJ1-4; D perhaps matches TRBD1 (6 bases). The CDR3 has 13 residues. The V gene's germline CDR1 is SEHNR and CDR2 FQNEAQ (reference sequence). The germline V and J ends were trimmed by 9 bases and 6 bases, with 14 bases remaining between them. CDR3 in DNA: TGTGCCAGGGGGGAGGGGGGAGATGAAAAACTGTTTTTT. It encodes CARGEGGDEKLFF.

The gene calls are TRBV6-6 and TRBJ1-5; 7 bases fit TRBD1. This CDR3 has 15 amino acids. V shed 6 bases, J shed 6 bases, and the junction held 11 bases outside the gene matches. CDR1 and CDR2 from the germline V gene are MNHNY and SVGAGI (reference sequence). The chain's CDR3 is CASRTGEVGFQPQHF. In DNA, the CDR3 is TGTGCCAGCAGAACAGGGGAGGTGGGGTTTCAGCCCCAGCATTTT.

In nucleotides, the CDR3 is TGTGCCAGCAGCATCGCCGGGACAGGGCTTTACGAGCAGTACTTC. This sequence encodes CASSIAGTGLYEQYF. This chain links TRBV7-9 with TRBJ2-7, with 9 bases that match TRBD1. Germline trimming cut 5 bases from V and 4 bases from J; bases unmatched to any gene: 9. The CDR3 length is 15 residues. Germline lookup yields CDR1 SEHNR and CDR2 FQNEAQ (reference sequence). The variable domain in full, completed from reference TRBV7-9 and TRBJ2-7, reads DTGVSQNPRHKITKRGQNVTFRCDPISEHNRLYWYRQTLGQGPEFLTYFQNEAQLEKSRLLSDRFSAERPKGSFSTLEIQRTEQGDSAMYLCASSIAGTGLYEQYFGPGTRLTVT.

The chain recombines TRBV28 with TRBJ2-3, with a tentative D call TRBD1 (5 bases). CDR3 size: 14 residues. V was cut by 7 bases and J by 0 bases, with 11 bases left in between. CDR1 and CDR2 (germline): MDHEN, SYDVKM. The CDR3 here is CASTPGLSTDTQYF. The CDR3 nucleotides read TGTGCCAGCACCCCAGGGCTGAGCACAGATACGCAGTATTTT. The full variable domain, its missing parts supplied by reference TRBV28 and TRBJ2-3, is DVKVTQSSRYLVKRTGEKVFLECVQDMDHENMFWYRQDPGLGLRLIYFSYDVKMKEKGDIPEGYSVSREKKERFSLILESASTNQTSMYLCASTPGLSTDTQYFGPGTRLTVL.

V usage is TRBV7-2 and J usage is TRBJ2-2; 10 nucleotides line up with TRBD2. J lost 6 bases, V lost 1 base, and 2 bases had no gene match. The germline CDR1 and CDR2 sequences are SGHTA and FQGNSA. The CDR3 totals 15 residues. As DNA, the CDR3 is TGTGCCAGCAGCTTAGAAAGCGGGGGGGCCGGGGAGCTGTTTTTT. It translates to CASSLESGGAGELFF.

This chain joins TRBV6-1 and TRBJ1-2; TRBD1 matches 9 bases. Germline CDR1 MNHNS, CDR2 SASEGT. CDR3 length: 13 residues. Trimming cost V 10 bases and J 8 bases; bases outside gene matches: 11. DNA for the CDR3: TGTGCCACCCAGAGGACAGGGGTTAACGGCTACACCTTC. This sequence encodes CATQRTGVNGYTF.

This clone was observed once. The chain joins TRBV7-2 to TRBJ1-3; possible D gene TRBD1, 5 bases. CDR3 length equals 16 residues. Trimming cost V 5 bases and J 4 bases, with 18 bases left between them. Per germline, CDR1 SGHTA and CDR2 FQGNSA. CDR3 sequence reads: CASSPRARGSGNTIYF. The CDR3 DNA reads TGTGCCAGCAGCCCCAGGGCACGGGGGTCGGGAAACACCATATATTTT.

The chain couples TRBV5-4 to TRBJ2-2; 10 positions match TRBD1. Germline V gene data show CDR1 as SGHNT and CDR2 as YYREEE (reference sequence). V trimming: 0 bases; J trimming: 8 bases; junction bases outside the gene matches: 10. The CDR3 runs to 17 residues. CDR3: CASSLATGTGDNGELFF. DNA of the CDR3: TGTGCCAGCAGCTTGGCGACCGGGACAGGGGACAATGGGGAGCTGTTTTTT.

This clone has a handful of counts. This chain links TRBV2 with TRBJ1-5; the match to TRBD1 covers 7 bases. The CDR3 is 14 residues long. Per the germline V gene, CDR1 is SNHLY and CDR2 is FYNNEI. Trimming removed 6 bases from V and 5 bases from J; junction bases left unmatched: 7. Here the CDR3 reads CASSDRVRDQPQHF. The CDR3 DNA reads TGTGCCAGCAGCGACAGGGTGAGGGATCAGCCCCAGCATTTT.

The CDR3 sequence: CASSQVELTGDEQFF. The CDR3 region has the DNA TGCGCCAGCAGCCAAGTCGAACTTACAGGGGATGAGCAGTTCTTC. The gene calls are TRBV4-1 and TRBJ2-1; 7 bases line up with TRBD1. The V segment lost 1 base and the J segment 8 bases; nucleotides outside the gene matches: 8. Germline assignment: CDR1 MGHRA and CDR2 YSYEKL. The CDR3 has 15 amino acids.

Note on this clone: This sample includes further DNA sequences coding for the same CDR3. The V gene is TRBV6-1, the J gene TRBJ2-3, with TRBD2 as a possible D gene (6 bases). Deletions cut 7 bases from V and 2 bases from J, with 13 bases between. The CDR3 extends over 14 amino acids. CDR1 and CDR2 (germline): MNHNS, SASEGT. The CDR3: CASKRLVATDTQYF. DNA of the CDR3: TGTGCCAGCAAGAGACTAGTTGCCACAGATACGCAGTATTTT.

This clone was detected only a few times. The gene calls are TRBV27 and TRBJ2-3; 8 nucleotides align to TRBD2. V trimming: 2 bases; J trimming: 2 bases; junction bases outside the gene matches: 24. Looked up from germline, CDR1 is MNHEY and CDR2 is SMNVEV (reference sequence). This CDR3 region has 22 residues. The CDR3 nucleotides are TGTGCCAGCAGTTTAGTTGCTTTATCGGGCGGGGGGCGGGGGGATTCCACAGATACGCAGTATTTT. This sequence encodes CASSLVALSGGGRGDSTDTQYF.

This clone turned up a few times. The chain links TRBV2 to TRBJ2-7; 9 bases line up with TRBD2. Losses at the gene ends were 8 bases for V and 4 bases for J; bases not matched to a gene: 9. Germline V gives CDR1 SNHLY, CDR2 FYNNEI. The CDR3 has 14 amino acids. CDR3 region: CASASPSGIYEQYF. The CDR3, as DNA: TGTGCCAGCGCGTCGCCTAGCGGGATTTACGAGCAGTACTTC.

The chain combines TRBV11-3 with TRBJ2-7; D may be TRBD2 (6 bases). Germline V gene data show CDR1 as SGHNT and CDR2 as YENEEA. The CDR3 runs to 16 residues. V was clipped by 5 bases and J by 0 bases, with 17 bases between them. CDR3 protein: CASSAYGTTSSYEQYF. The DNA of the CDR3 is TGTGCCAGCAGCGCTTATGGGACGACTAGCTCCTACGAGCAGTACTTC.

CDR3 region: CASSVIEETQYF. The CDR3 nucleotides read TGTGCCAGCAGTGTAATAGAAGAGACCCAGTACTTC. This rearrangement joins TRBV6-1 to TRBJ2-5, with D hard to call. The CDR3 has 12 residues. Germline lookup yields CDR1 MNHNS and CDR2 SASEGT. V dropped 4 bases and J dropped 3 bases, with 6 bases sitting between them.

The chain combines TRBV21-1 with TRBJ2-7; no check of the table's D call, TRBD2, against the DNA was made. TRBV21-1 is marked as a pseudogene. The CDR3 spans 13 residues. CDR3 protein: CASSTGLLYEQYF. DNA for the CDR3: TGTGCCAGCAGCACGGGTCTCCTCTACGAGCAGTACTTC.

The gene calls are TRBV27 and TRBJ2-7; 10 bases line up with TRBD1. The V and J ends lost 7 bases and 6 bases, in that order; junction bases with no gene match: 12. Germline CDR1 and CDR2: MNHEY and SMNVEV (reference sequence). This CDR3 contains 15 residues. In DNA form, the CDR3 reads TGTGCCAGCACGTTCTCCGGGACAGGGGTTGGCGAGCAGTACTTC. This encodes CASTFSGTGVGEQYF.

The V and J genes are TRBV6-5 and TRBJ1-2; possible D gene TRBD1, 6 bases. V was shortened by 5 bases and J by 7 bases, with 11 bases between the two germline ends. This CDR3 has 12 residues. Germline V gene data show CDR1 as MNHEY and CDR2 as SVGAGI. In DNA, the CDR3 is TGTGCCAGCAGTAAACAGGGTCGTGGCTACACCTTC. Amino acid sequence: CASSKQGRGYTF.

This clone occurred once. The gene calls are TRBV6-5 and TRBJ1-1, with unresolved D. V was pared by 8 bases and J by 1 base, with 8 bases between. The CDR3 length is 12 residues. CDR1 is MNHEY and CDR2 is SVGAGI in the germline V gene. In nucleotides, the CDR3 is TGTGCCAGCCAGGAGGCGAACACTGAAGCTTTCTTT. Its translation: CASQEANTEAFF.

This rearrangement joins TRBV15 to TRBJ2-6; the match to TRBD1 covers 9 bases. The CDR3 is 18 residues long. CDR1 and CDR2 (germline): LNHNV, YYDKDF (reference sequence). Trimming at V came to 3 bases and at J to 0 bases, leaving 6 bases not matched to a gene. CDR3 residues: CATSRSRDRASGANVLTF. The CDR3, as DNA: TGTGCCACCAGCAGGTCCCGGGACAGGGCCTCTGGGGCCAACGTCCTGACTTTC. The whole variable domain, filled in from reference TRBV15 and TRBJ2-6, reads DAMVIQNPRYQVTQFGKPVTLSCSQTLNHNVMYWYQQKSSQAPKLLFHYYDKDFNNEADTPDNFQSRRPNTSFCFLDIRSPGLGDTAMYLCATSRSRDRASGANVLTFGAGSRLTVL.

The rearrangement joins TRBV5-1 to TRBJ2-2; TRBD2 agrees at 10 bases. CDR3 length: 18 residues. Germline assignment: CDR1 SGHRS and CDR2 YFSETQ. The trim removed 0 bases at V and 4 bases at J, leaving 9 bases unmatched. In nucleotides, the CDR3 is TGCGCCAGCAGCTTGGGGCTAGCGGGAGTGAAACTCACCGGGGAGCTGTTTTTT. Translated: CASSLGLAGVKLTGELFF.

The chain uses TRBV4-2 and TRBJ1-4; tentative D call: TRBD1 (6 bases). CDR3 size: 16 residues. V shed 3 bases and J shed 2 bases, with 13 bases lying between them. Germline V gives CDR1 LGHNA, CDR2 YNFKEQ. The CDR3 protein is CASSQARDTTNEKLFF. The CDR3 DNA sequence: TGTGCCAGCAGCCAGGCCCGGGACACCACTAATGAAAAACTGTTTTTT.

This clone was seen a few times. This chain uses TRBV9 with TRBJ2-5; 7 nucleotides align to TRBD1. The DNA end lines up better with TRBJ2-7; the J call may be wrong. CDR3 length: 12 residues. Germline V gene lookup returns CDR1 SGDLS and CDR2 YYNGEE. CDR3 nucleotide sequence: TGTGCCAGCAGCGGACAGGGCTACGAGCAGTACTTC. It is translated as CASSGQGYEQYF.

The chain is built from TRBV7-6 and TRBJ1-3; 8 bases fit TRBD1. Losses at the gene ends were 5 bases for V and 2 bases for J; bases not matched to a gene: 8. The CDR3 runs to 16 residues. Germline assignment: CDR1 SGHVS and CDR2 FNYEAQ. In nucleotides, the CDR3 is TGTGCCAGCAGCCGCGATCAGGGGGCTACTGGAAACACCATATATTTT. The encoded protein is CASSRDQGATGNTIYF.